This record covers a single TCR beta chain. What it recognizes is unknown. V dropped 2 bases and J dropped 0; count of bases not matched to a gene: 11. The CDR3 extends over 18 amino acids. Germline V lookup: CDR1 SQVTM, CDR2 ANQGSEA. These data belong to a study of T-cell memory formation after mild COVID-19. One entry per CDR3 protein, called by TCRdb with MiXCR from the 5' RACE reads. The sample lists just under 550,000 distinct CDR3 sequences; about a fifth were seen once. Study observations and caveats: Largely, contracting CD4+ clones fell within CM and EM, and contracting CD8+ clones within EMRA.

V gene TRBV29-1 combines with J gene TRBJ2-1, with 9 nucleotides matching TRBD1. The origin of this receptor is an adult woman who had mild COVID-19 (a few samples of this study predate the infection). Cell type and time point are not known. The sequenced sample was PBMCs or a T cell subset sorted from them (not recorded which). CDR3 loop: CSVERDRDPPSSYNEQFF. The CDR3 region has the DNA TGCAGCGTTGAAAGGGACAGGGACCCTCCGAGCTCCTACAATGAGCAGTTCTTC.